The entry that follows covers one TCR beta chain sequence. The target antigen is unknown. The sample originates from a study of OX40 agonist ivuxolimab in advanced cancers. V gave up 5 bases and J gave up 0 bases, with 13 bases separating them. Germline assignment: CDR1 MNHNY and CDR2 SVGAGI (reference sequence). CDR3 length: 16 amino acids. Sequencing used immunoSEQ multiplex PCR; TCRdb keeps in-frame clones, though not all of them. This sample has 75,000 to 100,000 clones, with around nine tenths found just once. Points from the study as a whole: Among T cells, CD8+ cells averaged more expanded clones than CD4+ cells.

The specimen was CD4+ or CD8+ T cells sorted from blood, collected in a trial of the OX40 agonist ivuxolimab. This receptor was identified in an adult with an advanced solid tumor such as melanoma, head and neck, liver or kidney cancer. The chain carries TRBV6-6 and TRBJ2-2, with a weak D call TRBD2 (5 bases). CDR3 coding DNA: TGTGCCAGCAGTCCTCGGAGGCGAACGAACACCGGGGAGCTGTTTTTT. Translated: CASSPRRRTNTGELFF.